Sequencing of this TCR beta chain was carried out in a study of blood T cell repertoires in COVID-19. About the study: Some COVID-19 samples were acute and others convalescent; all came from the United States, Italy and Spain. From T cells, B-cell-depleted T cells, or PBMCs came the material, which was cDNA or gDNA.

The CDR3 contains 13 residues. The germline V gene encodes CDR1 LNHDA and CDR2 SQIVND (reference sequence). The V and J ends lost 11 bases and 0 bases respectively, with 12 bases between them. Per the original data handling: Counts of nucleated cells, estimated from reference gene primer amplification, were obtained. This table comes from immunoSEQ multiplex PCR, and its TCRdb copy is limited to in-frame clones, with some not included. That table is the source of V, J and clone size, and D and trimming were worked out from the DNA. Of roughly 43,000 clones listed, roughly 90% are singletons. The sequenced sample was peripheral blood. The clonotype was recovered from a man aged 55 to 70 with active COVID-19. This chain links TRBV19 with TRBJ2-3; D is perhaps TRBD1 (6 bases). The CDR3 here is CAARGPSTDTQYF. The CDR3 DNA is TGTGCCGCCAGGGGCCCAAGCACAGATACGCAGTATTTT.